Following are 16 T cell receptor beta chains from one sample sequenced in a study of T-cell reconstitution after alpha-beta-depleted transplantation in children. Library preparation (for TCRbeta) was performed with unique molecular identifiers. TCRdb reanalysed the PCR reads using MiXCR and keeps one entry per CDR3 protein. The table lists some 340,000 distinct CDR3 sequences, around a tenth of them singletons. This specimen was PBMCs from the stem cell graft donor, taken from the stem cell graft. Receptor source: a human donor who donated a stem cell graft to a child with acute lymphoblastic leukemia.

CDR3 in DNA: TGCGCCAGCAGCTCCGGACTAGCCCCGGAGCAGTTCTTC. This codes for CASSSGLAPEQFF. V usage is TRBV5-1 and J usage is TRBJ2-1; TRBD2 aligns across 8 bases. Germline V gives CDR1 SGHRS, CDR2 YFSETQ. This CDR3 is built from 13 residues. J lost 10 bases, V lost 3 bases, and 6 bases had no gene match.

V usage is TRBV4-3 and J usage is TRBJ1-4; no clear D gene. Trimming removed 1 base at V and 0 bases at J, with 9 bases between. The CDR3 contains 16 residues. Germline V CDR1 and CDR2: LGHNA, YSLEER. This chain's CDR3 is CASSQAVHATNEKLFF. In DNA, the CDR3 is TGCGCCAGCAGCCAAGCCGTACATGCAACTAATGAAAAACTGTTTTTT.

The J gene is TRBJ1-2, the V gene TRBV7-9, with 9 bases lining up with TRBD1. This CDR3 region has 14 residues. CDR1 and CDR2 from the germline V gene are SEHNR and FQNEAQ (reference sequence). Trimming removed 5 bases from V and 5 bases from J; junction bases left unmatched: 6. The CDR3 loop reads CASSRRGQGYGYTF. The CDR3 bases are TGTGCCAGCAGCCGACGCGGACAGGGGTATGGCTACACCTTC.

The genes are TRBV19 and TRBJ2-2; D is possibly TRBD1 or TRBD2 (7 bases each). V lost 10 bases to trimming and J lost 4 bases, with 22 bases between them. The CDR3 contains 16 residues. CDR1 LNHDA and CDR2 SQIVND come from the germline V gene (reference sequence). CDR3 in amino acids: CAIRNHRGGSTGELFF. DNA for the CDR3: TGTGCCATCCGCAACCACAGGGGCGGGAGCACCGGGGAGCTGTTTTTT.

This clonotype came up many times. CDR3 bases: TGTGCCAGCAGCTTAGCTATCATAGCGGGGCCCACAGATACGCAGTATTTT. This translates into CASSLAIIAGPTDTQYF. The chain recombines TRBV7-2 with TRBJ2-3, with 8 bases fitting TRBD2. V lost 0 bases, J lost 2 bases, and 7 bases stayed unmatched. The CDR3 contains 17 residues. Germline lookup yields CDR1 SGHTA and CDR2 FQGNSA. Complete variable domain (other parts from reference TRBV7-2 and TRBJ2-3): GAGVSQSPSNKVTEKGKDVELRCDPISGHTALYWYRQSLGQGLEFLIYFQGNSAPDKSGLPSDRFSAERTGGSVSTLTIQRTQQEDSAVYLCASSLAIIAGPTDTQYFGPGTRLTVL.

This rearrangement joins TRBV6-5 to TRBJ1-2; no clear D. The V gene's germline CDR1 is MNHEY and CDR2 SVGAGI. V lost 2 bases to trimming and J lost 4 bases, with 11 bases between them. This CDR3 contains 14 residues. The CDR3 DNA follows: TGTGCCAGCAGTTACGATCAGGTTGTCTATGGCTACACCTTC. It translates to CASSYDQVVYGYTF.

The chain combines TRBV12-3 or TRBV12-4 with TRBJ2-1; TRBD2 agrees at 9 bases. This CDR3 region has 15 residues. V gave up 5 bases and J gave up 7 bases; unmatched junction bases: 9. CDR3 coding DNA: TGTGCCAGCAGTCCAGGACTAGCGTTTATGAATGAGCAGTTCTTC. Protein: CASSPGLAFMNEQFF.

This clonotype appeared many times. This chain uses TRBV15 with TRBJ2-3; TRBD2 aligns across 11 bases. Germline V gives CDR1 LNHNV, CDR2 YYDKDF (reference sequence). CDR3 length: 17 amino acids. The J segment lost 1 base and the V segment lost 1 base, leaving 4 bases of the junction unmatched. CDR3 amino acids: CATSRGPGLAGTDTQYF. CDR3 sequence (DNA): TGTGCCACCAGCAGAGGGCCGGGACTAGCGGGCACAGATACGCAGTATTTT.

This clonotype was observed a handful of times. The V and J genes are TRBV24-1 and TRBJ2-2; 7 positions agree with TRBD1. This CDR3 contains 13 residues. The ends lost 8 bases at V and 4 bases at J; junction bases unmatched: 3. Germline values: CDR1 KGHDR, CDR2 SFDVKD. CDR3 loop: CATKGTATGELFF. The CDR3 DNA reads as TGTGCCACCAAGGGGACAGCCACCGGGGAGCTGTTTTTT.

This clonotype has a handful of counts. CDR3 protein: CASSYSASLAGPQHF. The CDR3 DNA sequence: TGTGCCAGCAGTTACTCGGCCAGCCTAGCGGGGCCCCAGCATTTT. This chain uses TRBV6-5 with TRBJ1-5; D gene ambiguous. The CDR3 runs 15 residues. Looked up from germline, CDR1 is MNHEY and CDR2 is SVGAGI. The V gene lost 0 bases and the J gene lost 9 bases, with 15 bases spanning the gap.

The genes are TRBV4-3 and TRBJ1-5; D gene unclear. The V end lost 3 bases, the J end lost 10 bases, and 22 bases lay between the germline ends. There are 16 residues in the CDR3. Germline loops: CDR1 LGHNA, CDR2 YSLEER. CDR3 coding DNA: TGCGCCAGCAGCCAGGATACTCGGGTTCCAGGAGGTCCCCAGCATTTT. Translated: CASSQDTRVPGGPQHF.

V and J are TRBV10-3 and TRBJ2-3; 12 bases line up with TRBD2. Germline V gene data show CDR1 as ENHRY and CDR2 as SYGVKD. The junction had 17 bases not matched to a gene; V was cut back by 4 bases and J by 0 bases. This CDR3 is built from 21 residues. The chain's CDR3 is CAISGSGLLLAGGTSTDTQYF. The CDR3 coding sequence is TGTGCCATCAGTGGGTCGGGCCTACTACTAGCGGGAGGTACTAGCACAGATACGCAGTATTTT.

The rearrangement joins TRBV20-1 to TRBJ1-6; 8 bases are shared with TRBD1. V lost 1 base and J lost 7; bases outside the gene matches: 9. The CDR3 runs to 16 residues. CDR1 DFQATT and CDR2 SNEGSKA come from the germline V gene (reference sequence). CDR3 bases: TGCAGTGCTAGAGTCCCTCCGGGACAGGAGAATTCACCCCTCCACTTT. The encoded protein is CSARVPPGQENSPLHF.

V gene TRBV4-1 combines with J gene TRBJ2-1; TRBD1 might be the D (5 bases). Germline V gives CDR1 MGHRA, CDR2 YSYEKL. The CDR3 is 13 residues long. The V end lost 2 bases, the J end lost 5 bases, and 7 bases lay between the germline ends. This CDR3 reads CASSQIGDNEQFF. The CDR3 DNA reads TGCGCCAGCAGCCAAATAGGGGACAATGAGCAGTTCTTC.

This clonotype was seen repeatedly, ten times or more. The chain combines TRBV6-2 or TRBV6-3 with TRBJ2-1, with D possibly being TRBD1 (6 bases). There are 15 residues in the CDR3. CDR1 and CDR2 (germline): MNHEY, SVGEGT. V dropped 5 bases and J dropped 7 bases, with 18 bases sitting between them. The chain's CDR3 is CASSPAGAGRNEQFF. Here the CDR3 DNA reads TGTGCCAGCAGTCCGGCAGGGGCGGGTAGGAATGAGCAGTTCTTC.

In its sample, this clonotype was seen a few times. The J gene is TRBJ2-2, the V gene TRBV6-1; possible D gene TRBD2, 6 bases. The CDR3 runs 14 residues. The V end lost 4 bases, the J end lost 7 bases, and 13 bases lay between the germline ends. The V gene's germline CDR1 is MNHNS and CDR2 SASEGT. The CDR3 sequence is CASSGLRRGGELFF. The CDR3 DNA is TGTGCCAGCAGTGGACTCCGGCGGGGCGGGGAGCTGTTTTTT.